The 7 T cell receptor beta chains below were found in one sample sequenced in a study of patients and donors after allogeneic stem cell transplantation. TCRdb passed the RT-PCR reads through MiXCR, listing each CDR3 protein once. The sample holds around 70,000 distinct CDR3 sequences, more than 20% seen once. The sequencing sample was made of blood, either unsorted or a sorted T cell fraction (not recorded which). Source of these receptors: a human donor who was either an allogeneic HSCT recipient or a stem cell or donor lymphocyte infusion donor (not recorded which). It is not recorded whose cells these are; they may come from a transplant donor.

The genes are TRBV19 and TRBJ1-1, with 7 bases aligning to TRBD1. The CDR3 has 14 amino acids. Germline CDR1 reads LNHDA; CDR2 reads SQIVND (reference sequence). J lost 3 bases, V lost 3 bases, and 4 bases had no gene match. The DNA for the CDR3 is TGTGCCAGTAGTATTCAGGGGGTGGACACTGAAGCTTTCTTT. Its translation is CASSIQGVDTEAFF.

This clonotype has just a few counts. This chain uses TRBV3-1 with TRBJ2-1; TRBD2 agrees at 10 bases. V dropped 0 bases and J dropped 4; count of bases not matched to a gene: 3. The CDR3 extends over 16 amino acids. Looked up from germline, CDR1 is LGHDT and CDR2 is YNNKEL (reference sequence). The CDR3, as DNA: TGTGCCAGCAGCCAAGATTTAGCGGGGGGTTACAATGAGCAGTTCTTC. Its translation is CASSQDLAGGYNEQFF.

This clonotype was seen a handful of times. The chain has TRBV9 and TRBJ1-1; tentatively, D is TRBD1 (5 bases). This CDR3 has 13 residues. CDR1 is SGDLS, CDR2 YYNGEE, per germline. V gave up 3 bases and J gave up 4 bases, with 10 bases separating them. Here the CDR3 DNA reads TGTGCCAGCAGCGACGGGACGGGCACTGAAGCTTTCTTT. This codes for CASSDGTGTEAFF.

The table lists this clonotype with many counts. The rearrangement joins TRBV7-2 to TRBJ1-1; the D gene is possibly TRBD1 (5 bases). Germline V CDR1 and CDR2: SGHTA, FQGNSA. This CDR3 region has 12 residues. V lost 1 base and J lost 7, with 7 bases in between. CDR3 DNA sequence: TGTGCCAGCAGCTTAGAGGGGAGTGAAGCTTTCTTT. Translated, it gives CASSLEGSEAFF.

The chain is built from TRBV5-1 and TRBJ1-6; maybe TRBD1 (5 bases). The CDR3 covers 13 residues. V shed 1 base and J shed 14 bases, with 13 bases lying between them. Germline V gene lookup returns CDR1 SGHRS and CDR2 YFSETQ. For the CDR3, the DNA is TGCGCCAGCAGCTTGAACAGGCATGGAGCCCTCCACTTT. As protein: CASSLNRHGALHF.

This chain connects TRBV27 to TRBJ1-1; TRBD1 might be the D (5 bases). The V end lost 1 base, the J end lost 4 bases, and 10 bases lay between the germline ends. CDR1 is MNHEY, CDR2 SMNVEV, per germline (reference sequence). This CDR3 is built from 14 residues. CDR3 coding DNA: TGTGCCAGCAGTTTATATGGGGGAGCCACTGAAGCTTTCTTT. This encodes CASSLYGGATEAFF.

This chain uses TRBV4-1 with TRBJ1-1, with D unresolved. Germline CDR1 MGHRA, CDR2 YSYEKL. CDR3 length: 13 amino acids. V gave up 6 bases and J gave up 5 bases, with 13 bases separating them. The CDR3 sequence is CASRESRITEAFF. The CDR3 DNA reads TGCGCCAGCAGAGAAAGCAGGATTACTGAAGCTTTCTTT.